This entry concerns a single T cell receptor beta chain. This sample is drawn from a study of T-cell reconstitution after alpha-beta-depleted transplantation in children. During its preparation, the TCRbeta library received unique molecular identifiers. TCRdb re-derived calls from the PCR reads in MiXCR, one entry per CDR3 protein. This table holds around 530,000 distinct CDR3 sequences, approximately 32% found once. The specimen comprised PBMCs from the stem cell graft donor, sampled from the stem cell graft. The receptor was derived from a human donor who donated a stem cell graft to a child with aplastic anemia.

The CDR3 DNA follows: TGCAGTGCTAGAGAGAACAAAGGGGATAGGTCGAATCAGCCCCAGCATTTT. Its protein is CSARENKGDRSNQPQHF. V and J are TRBV20-1 and TRBJ1-5; D possibly corresponds to TRBD1 (5 bases). CDR1 DFQATT and CDR2 SNEGSKA come from the germline V gene (reference sequence). CDR3 length equals 17 residues. V lost 0 bases and J 4 bases, leaving 19 bases between the germline ends.